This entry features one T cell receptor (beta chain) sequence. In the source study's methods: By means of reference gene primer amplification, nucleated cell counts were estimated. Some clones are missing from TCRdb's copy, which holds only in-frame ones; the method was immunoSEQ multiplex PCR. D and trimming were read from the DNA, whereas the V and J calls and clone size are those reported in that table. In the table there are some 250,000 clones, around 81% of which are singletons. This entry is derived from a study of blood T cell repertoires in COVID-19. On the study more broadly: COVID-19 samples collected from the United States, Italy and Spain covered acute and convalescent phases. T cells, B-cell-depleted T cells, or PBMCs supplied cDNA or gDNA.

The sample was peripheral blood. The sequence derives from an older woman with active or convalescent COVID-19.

For the CDR3, the DNA is TGTGCCAGCAGCCAAGATGGACAGGACAATCAGCCCCAGCATTTT. Translation gives CASSQDGQDNQPQHF. This chain links TRBV4-2 with TRBJ1-5, with 7 nucleotides matching TRBD1. The V segment lost 0 bases and the J segment 3 bases; nucleotides outside the gene matches: 2. The CDR3 contains 15 residues. Germline values: CDR1 LGHNA, CDR2 YNFKEQ.